The rows below give T cell receptor beta chains drawn from one sample of a study of cytomegalovirus exposure and HLA in healthy donors. Data came from immunoSEQ multiplex PCR; TCRdb stores just in-frame clones and leaves some out. The sample has roughly 150,000 clones; roughly 76% are singletons. Sequences were obtained from PBMCs. The receptors here all came from a male donor in good health and CMV-seronegative. Both conserved end residues are part of each CDR3. Not all rows give a size; the values are once, few, many and, for expanded clones, a class.

abundance	j_gene	v_gene	CDR3aa
.	TRBJ1-1	TRBV27	CASSLWQGATEAFF
.	TRBJ1-2	TRBV4-3	CASSQLEGYGYTF
.	TRBJ1-1	TRBV6-5	CASSYSREVNTEAFF
.	.	TRBV6-1	CASSVSLPLHSQSYEQYF
.	TRBJ1-1	TRBV6-5	CASSYSQGDTEAFF
.	TRBJ2-7	TRBV5-4	CASSLNSRGGIYEQYF
.	TRBJ2-7	TRBV7-9	CASSLAPDYSSYEQYF
few	TRBJ1-1	TRBV5-4	CASSFLSAGNTEAFF
.	TRBJ2-2	TRBV5-1	CASSPYSQGPYTGELFF
.	TRBJ2-2	TRBV5-1	CASSLDQGFGELFF
.	TRBJ1-1	TRBV5-1	CASSRRQGDNTEAFF
once	TRBJ1-1	TRBV6-1	CASRLTGSTEAFF
.	TRBJ2-1	TRBV7-2	CASSLASRGSGGHNEQFF
.	TRBJ1-1	TRBV5-1	CASSRSGTGRTTEAFF
.	TRBJ1-3	TRBV10-3	CAISEGNSGNTIYF
.	TRBJ1-2	TRBV25-1	CASSDPTVTNYGYTF
.	TRBJ2-1	TRBV6-5	CASSYSPRPGVNEQFF
few	TRBJ2-1	TRBV7-2	CASSTGTVRYEQFF
.	TRBJ2-1	TRBV5-6	CASSLALEEDNEQFF
.	TRBJ1-5	TRBV18	CASSPTMTGTSSQPQHF
.	TRBJ1-5	TRBV7-6	CASSLTGGNQPQHF
.	TRBJ1-2	TRBV7-8	CASSHGGTDYGYTF
.	TRBJ1-2	TRBV30	CAVPGQGASNYGYTF
.	TRBJ2-2	TRBV6-1	CASRLARNTGELFF
once	TRBJ2-7	TRBV7-6	CASSLSGLADSSEQYF
.	TRBJ1-5	TRBV6-1	CASSERFQGFSNQPQHF